This TCR beta chain is from a study of T cells in localized non-small cell lung cancer. Notes on the study in general: Across samples, adjacent lung featured a median approximately 60 of the top 100 tumor clones.

The method was immunoSEQ multiplex PCR; TCRdb's version includes in-frame clones alone and lacks a portion of them. The sample has around 50,000 clones, approximately 90% seen once. The CDR3 extends over 15 amino acids. Germline V gene data show CDR1 as SGDLS and CDR2 as YYNGEE. V lost 4 bases and J lost 8; bases outside the gene matches: 10. As for this clone: The antigen is unknown.

This TCR was sampled from a male donor aged 60 or older with stage III squamous cell lung carcinoma. V and J are TRBV9 and TRBJ1-4; 8 bases line up with TRBD1. Sequenced here: peripheral blood, sampled before any cancer treatment. The CDR3 bases are TGTGCCAGCAGCCCCCAGGGGGCGGCGTCCGAAAAACTGTTTTTT. Encoded protein: CASSPQGAASEKLFF.